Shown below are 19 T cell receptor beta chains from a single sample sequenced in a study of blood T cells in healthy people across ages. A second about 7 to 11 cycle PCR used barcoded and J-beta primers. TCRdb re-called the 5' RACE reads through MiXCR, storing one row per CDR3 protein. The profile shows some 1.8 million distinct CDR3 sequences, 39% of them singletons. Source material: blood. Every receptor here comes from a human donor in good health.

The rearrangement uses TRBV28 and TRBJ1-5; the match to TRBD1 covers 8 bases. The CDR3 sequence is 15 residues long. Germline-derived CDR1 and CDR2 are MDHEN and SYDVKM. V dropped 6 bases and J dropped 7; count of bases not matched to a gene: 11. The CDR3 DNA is TGTGCCAGCAGCATAATTACAGGGGGAGGGCAGCCCCAGCATTTT. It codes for CASSIITGGGQPQHF.

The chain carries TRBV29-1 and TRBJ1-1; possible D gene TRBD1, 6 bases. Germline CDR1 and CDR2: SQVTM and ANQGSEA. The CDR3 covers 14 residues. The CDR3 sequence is CSSLGGGGHTEAFF. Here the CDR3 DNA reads TGCTCATCTCTAGGGGGAGGTGGGCACACTGAAGCTTTCTTT. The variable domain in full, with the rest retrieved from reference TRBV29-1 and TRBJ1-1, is SAVISQKPSRDICQRGTSLTIQCQVDSQVTMMFWYRQQPGQSLTLIATANQGSEATYESGFVIDKFPISRPNLTFSTLTVSNMSPEDSSIYLCSSLGGGGHTEAFFGQGTRLTVV.

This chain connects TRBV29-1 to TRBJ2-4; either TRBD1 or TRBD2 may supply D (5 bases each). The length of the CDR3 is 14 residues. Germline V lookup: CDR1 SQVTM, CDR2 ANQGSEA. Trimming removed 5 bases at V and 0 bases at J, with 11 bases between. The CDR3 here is CSVRDALAKNIQYF. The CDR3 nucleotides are TGCAGCGTTAGGGACGCACTAGCCAAAAACATTCAGTACTTC.

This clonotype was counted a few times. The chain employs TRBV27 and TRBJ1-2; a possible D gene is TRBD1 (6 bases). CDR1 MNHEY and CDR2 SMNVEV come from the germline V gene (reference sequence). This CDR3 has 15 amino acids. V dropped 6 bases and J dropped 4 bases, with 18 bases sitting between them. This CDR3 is CASSPIGGRGYGYTF. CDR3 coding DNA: TGTGCCAGCAGCCCCATTGGGGGGCGCGGCTATGGCTACACCTTC.

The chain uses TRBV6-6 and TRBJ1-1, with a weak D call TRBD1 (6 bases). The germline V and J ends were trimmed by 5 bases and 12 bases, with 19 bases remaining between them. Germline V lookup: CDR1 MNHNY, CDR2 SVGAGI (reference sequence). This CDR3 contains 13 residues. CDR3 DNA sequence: TGTGCCAGCAGTCTCCGGACAGACACCGAAACTTTCTTT. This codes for CASSLRTDTETFF.

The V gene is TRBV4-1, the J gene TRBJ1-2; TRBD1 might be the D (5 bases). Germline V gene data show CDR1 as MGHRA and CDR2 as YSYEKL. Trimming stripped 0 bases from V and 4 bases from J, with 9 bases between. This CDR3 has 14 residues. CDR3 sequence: CASSQETDTYGYTF. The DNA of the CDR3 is TGCGCCAGCAGCCAAGAGACGGACACCTATGGCTACACCTTC.

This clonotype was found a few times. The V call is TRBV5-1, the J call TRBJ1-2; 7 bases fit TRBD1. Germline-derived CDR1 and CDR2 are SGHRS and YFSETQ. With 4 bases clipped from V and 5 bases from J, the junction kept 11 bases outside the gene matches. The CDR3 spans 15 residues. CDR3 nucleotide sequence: TGCGCCAGCAGCGCAGACCGCAGGGGGGCATATGGCTACACCTTC. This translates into CASSADRRGAYGYTF. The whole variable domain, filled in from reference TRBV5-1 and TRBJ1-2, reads KAGVTQTPRYLIKTRGQQVTLSCSPISGHRSVSWYQQTPGQGLQFLFEYFSETQRNKGNFPGRFSGRQFSNSRSEMNVSTLELGDSALYLCASSADRRGAYGYTFGSGTRLTVV.

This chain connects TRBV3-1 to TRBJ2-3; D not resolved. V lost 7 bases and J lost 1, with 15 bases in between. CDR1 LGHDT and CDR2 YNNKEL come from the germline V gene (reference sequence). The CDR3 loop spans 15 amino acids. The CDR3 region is CASTTSPSGTDTQYF. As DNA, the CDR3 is TGTGCCAGCACCACAAGCCCCTCAGGCACAGATACGCAGTATTTT.

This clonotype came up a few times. The CDR3 reads CSARATPGYGYTF. The CDR3 DNA sequence: TGCAGTGCTAGAGCGACGCCTGGCTATGGCTACACCTTC. The chain uses TRBV20-1 and TRBJ1-2; D is ambiguous. CDR3 length: 13 amino acids. Germline CDR1 and CDR2: DFQATT and SNEGSKA (reference sequence). Trimming stripped 1 base from V and 4 bases from J, with 10 bases between.

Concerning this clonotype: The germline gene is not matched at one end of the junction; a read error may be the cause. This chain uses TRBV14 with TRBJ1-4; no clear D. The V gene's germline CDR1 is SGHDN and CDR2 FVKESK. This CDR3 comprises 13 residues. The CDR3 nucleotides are TGTGCCAGCAGCCAAGTCTTCGCAGAAAAACGGTTTTTT. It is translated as CASSQVFAEKRFF. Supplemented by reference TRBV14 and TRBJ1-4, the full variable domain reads EAGVTQFPSHSVIEKGQTVTLRCDPISGHDNLYWYRRVMGKEIKFLLHFVKESKQDESGMPNNRFLAERTGGTYSTLKVQPAELEDSGVYFCASSQVFAEKRFFGSGTQLSVL.

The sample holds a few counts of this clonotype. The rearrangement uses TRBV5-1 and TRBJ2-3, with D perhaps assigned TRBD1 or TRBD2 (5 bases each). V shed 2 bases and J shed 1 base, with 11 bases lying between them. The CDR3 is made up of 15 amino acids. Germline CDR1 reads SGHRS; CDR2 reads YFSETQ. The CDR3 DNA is TGCGCCAGCAGCTTTCTCGGGGCTGGCACAGATACGCAGTATTTT. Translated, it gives CASSFLGAGTDTQYF.

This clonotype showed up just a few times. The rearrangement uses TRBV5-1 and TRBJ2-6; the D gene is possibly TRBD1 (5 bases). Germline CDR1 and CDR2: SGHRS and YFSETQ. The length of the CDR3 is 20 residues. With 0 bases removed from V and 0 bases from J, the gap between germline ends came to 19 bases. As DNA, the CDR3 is TGCGCCAGCAGCTTGGGGTGGACACGCCGCACCGGCTCTGGGGCCAACGTCCTGACTTTC. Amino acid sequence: CASSLGWTRRTGSGANVLTF.

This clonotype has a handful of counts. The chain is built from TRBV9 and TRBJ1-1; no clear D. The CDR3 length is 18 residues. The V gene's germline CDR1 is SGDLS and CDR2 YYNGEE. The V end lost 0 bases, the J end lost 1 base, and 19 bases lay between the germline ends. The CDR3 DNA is TGTGCCAGCAGCGTAGATGGACGGTCTCGAACCGCGAACACTGAAGCTTTCTTT. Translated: CASSVDGRSRTANTEAFF.

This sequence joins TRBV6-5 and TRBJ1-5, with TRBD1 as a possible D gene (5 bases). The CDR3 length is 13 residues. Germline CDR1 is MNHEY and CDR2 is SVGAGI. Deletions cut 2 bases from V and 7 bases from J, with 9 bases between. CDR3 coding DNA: TGTGCCAGCAGTTACGGGGGAGTACAGCCCCAGCATTTT. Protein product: CASSYGGVQPQHF.

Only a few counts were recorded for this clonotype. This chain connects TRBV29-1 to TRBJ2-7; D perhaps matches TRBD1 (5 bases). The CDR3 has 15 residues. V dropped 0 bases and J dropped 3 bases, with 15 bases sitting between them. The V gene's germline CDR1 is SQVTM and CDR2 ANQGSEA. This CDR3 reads CSVEDWQGKNYEQYF. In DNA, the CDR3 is TGCAGCGTTGAAGATTGGCAGGGAAAAAACTACGAGCAGTACTTC.

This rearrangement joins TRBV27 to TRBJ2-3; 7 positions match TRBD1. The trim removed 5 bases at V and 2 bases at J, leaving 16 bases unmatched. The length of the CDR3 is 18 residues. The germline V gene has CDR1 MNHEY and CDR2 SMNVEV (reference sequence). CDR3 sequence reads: CASSKNLTPRGLTDTQYF. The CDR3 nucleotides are TGTGCCAGCAGTAAGAATCTGACCCCAAGGGGGCTCACAGATACGCAGTATTTT.

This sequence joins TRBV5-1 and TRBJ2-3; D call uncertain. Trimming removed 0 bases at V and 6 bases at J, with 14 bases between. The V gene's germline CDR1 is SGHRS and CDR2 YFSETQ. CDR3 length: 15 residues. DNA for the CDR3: TGCGCCAGCAGCTTGGTTACAGCTTTAGGGGATACGCAGTATTTT. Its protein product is CASSLVTALGDTQYF.

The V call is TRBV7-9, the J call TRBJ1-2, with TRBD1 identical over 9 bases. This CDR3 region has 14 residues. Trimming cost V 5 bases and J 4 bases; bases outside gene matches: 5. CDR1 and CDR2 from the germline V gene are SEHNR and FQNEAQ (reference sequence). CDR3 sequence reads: CASSAGQGLYGYTF. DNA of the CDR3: TGTGCCAGCAGCGCGGGACAGGGACTCTATGGCTACACCTTC.

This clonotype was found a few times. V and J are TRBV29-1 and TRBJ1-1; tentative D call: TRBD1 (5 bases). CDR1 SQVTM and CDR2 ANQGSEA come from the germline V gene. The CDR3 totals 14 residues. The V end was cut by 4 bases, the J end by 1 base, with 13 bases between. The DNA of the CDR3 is TGCAGCGTTGCGGTTCGCGGGGGGAACACTGAAGCTTTCTTT. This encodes CSVAVRGGNTEAFF.